This TCR beta chain came from a study of T cell repertoires in cytomegalovirus infection (dated by TCRdb to about 2019). Some background on the complete study: Peptide stimulations targeted recently identified HLA-C-restricted CMV epitopes, whose presentation resists viral immunomodulation, together with well-studied HLA-B-restricted epitopes. Because public TCR beta signatures pointed to carriage of CMV infection together with the matching HLA type, the HLA type of each donor mattered for the analysis. General findings and caveats noted by the study authors: Carriers of CMV infection plus the relevant HLA type were discriminated by the cumulative frequency of public TCR beta family members in the study cohort and in an independent approximately 400-donor cohort. The ex vivo response was dominated by HLA-C-restricted CMV-specific TCR beta clonotypes, and the single most frequent clonotype in two of eight donors was supplied by these HLA-C-restricted clonotypes.

V and J lose 3 bases and 3 bases, and a span of 9 bases separates them. There are 14 amino acids in the CDR3, from cysteine to phenylalanine inclusive. The CDR3 DNA has 42 bases and is translated from base 1. Per the germline V gene, SGHRS is the CDR1 and YFSETQ is the CDR2. This sample's treatment or condition label indicates: in vitro stimulation with specific CMV peptide epitopes to enrich CMV-specific T cells. The sequencer listed for this sample is Illumina HiSeq 1500. TCRdb redid the processing of the public reads, applying fastp at Q25 and MiXCR, and retained in-frame beta chains. One record per CDR3 amino acid sequence lists the most common genes and DNA. The sample table contains fewer than 1,000,000 distinct CDR3 sequences; only one count was recorded for roughly 30% of them. Around 15% of the sample goes to the ten largest clones. This clonotype has a handful of counts. There is no known antigen for this receptor. No per-base quality is available; no much larger clone lies one base away.

The origin of this receptor is a human donor in good health (CMV status not recorded). Some clones in this sample may be carry-over from other donors' samples. The sequences come from cultured CD8+ T cells from PBMCs, collected from culture after CMV antigen stimulation. The rearranged chain carries TRBV5-1 and TRBJ2-2, with the D assignment possibly TRBD1 or TRBD2, given 5 matching bases for each. This receptor has the CDR3 CASSWGRDTGELFF. The nucleotide sequence is TGCGCCAGCAGCTGGGGACGGGACACCGGGGAGCTGTTTTTT.